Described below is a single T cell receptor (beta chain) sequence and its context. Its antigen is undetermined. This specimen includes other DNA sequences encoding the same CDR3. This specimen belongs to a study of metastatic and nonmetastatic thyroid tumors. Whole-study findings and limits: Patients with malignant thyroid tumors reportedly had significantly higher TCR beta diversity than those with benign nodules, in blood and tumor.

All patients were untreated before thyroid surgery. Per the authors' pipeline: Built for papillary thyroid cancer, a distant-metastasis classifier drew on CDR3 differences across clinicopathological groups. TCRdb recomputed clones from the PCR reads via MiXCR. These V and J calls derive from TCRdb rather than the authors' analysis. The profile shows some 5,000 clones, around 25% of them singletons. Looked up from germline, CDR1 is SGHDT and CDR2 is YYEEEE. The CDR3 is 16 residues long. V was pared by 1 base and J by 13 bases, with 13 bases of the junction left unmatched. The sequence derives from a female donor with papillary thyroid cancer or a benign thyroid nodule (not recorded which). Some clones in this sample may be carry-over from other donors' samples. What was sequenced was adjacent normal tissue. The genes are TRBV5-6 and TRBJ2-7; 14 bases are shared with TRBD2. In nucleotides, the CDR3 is TGTGCCAGCAGCTTGACCCCCGGGACTAGCGGGAGTAGGCAATACTTC. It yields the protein CASSLTPGTSGSRQYF.